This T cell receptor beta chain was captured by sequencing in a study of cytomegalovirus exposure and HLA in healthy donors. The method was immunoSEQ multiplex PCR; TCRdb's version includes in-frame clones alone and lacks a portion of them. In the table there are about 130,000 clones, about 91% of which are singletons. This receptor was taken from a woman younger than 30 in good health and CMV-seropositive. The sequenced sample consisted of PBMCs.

CDR3 coding DNA: TGTGCCAGCAGGGTCGGGATGGGTGACTATGGCTACACCTTC. It is translated as CASRVGMGDYGYTF. The rearrangement uses TRBV7-9 and TRBJ1-2, with D unclear. The germline CDR1 and CDR2 sequences are SEHNR and FQNEAQ (reference sequence). V shed 6 bases and J shed 3 bases, with 14 bases lying between them. The CDR3 runs 14 residues.